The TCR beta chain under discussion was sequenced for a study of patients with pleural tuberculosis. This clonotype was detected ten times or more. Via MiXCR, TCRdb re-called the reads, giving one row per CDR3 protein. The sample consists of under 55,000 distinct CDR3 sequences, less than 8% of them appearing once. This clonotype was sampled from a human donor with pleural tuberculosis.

DNA for the CDR3: TGTGCCAGCAGTGAGGGAGGAAGATCTACGCAGTATTTT. This codes for CASSEGGRSTQYF. This sequence joins TRBV25-1 and TRBJ2-3; D is perhaps TRBD2 (6 bases). Germline V gene lookup returns CDR1 MGHDK and CDR2 SYGVNS. The V end was cut by 3 bases, the J end by 8 bases, with 12 bases between. The CDR3 is made up of 13 amino acids.